This TCR beta chain was profiled in a study of T-cell memory formation after mild COVID-19. Whole-study results and caveats: Some SARS-CoV-2-responding clones were already detected in memory before infection.

This CDR3 comprises 14 residues. V shed 6 bases and J shed 7 bases, with 18 bases lying between them. TCRdb recomputed calls from the 5' RACE reads with MiXCR, one row per CDR3 protein. The top ten clones hold 0.9% to 1.5% of a sample with roughly 58,000 distinct CDR3 sequences, 9.5% of them seen once. This clonotype was counted many times. Its antigen remains unidentified. The chain carries TRBV12-3 or TRBV12-4 and TRBJ2-5; D gene uncertain. The TCR comes from a man aged 18 to 35 who had mild COVID-19 (a few samples of this study predate the infection). Cell type and time point are not known. The source material was PBMCs or a T cell subset sorted from them (not recorded which). In nucleotides, the CDR3 is TGTGCCAGCAGAACGGTCGGCGCCTTCAGGACCCAGTACTTC. Translated, it gives CASRTVGAFRTQYF.